Shown below are 22 T cell receptor beta chains from a single sample sequenced in a study of type 1 and type 2 diabetes patients. Genomic DNA was the PCR template. The TCR beta CDR3 region was amplified using 30 forward and 13 reverse primers. TCRdb reanalysed the multiplex PCR reads using MiXCR and keeps one entry per CDR3 protein. The sample lists about 250,000 distinct CDR3 sequences; around 50% were seen once. Sequencing was performed on peripheral blood mononuclear cells (PBMCs). These TCRs come from a man aged 18 to 30 with type 2 diabetes.

V is TRBV20-1 and J is TRBJ2-7; D is perhaps TRBD1 (6 bases). This CDR3 has 14 amino acids. V gave up 1 base and J gave up 2 bases, with 12 bases separating them. CDR1 and CDR2 (germline): DFQATT, SNEGSKA (reference sequence). The CDR3 region has the DNA TGCAGTGCTAGAGGGACAGTGATTCCCTACGAGCAGTACTTC. Its translation: CSARGTVIPYEQYF.

This rearrangement joins TRBV12-3 or TRBV12-4 to TRBJ1-5, with a possible D match to TRBD1 (5 bases). Trimming removed 4 bases from V and 0 bases from J, with 7 bases in between. The CDR3 has 14 amino acids. The CDR3 spells CASSWDDSNQPQHF. CDR3 coding DNA: TGTGCCAGCAGTTGGGACGATAGCAATCAGCCCCAGCATTTT.

This clonotype was recorded once. The rearrangement links TRBV30 to TRBJ2-7; 8 nucleotides match TRBD1. V was clipped by 6 bases and J by 0 bases; unmatched bases: 7. This CDR3 has 14 amino acids. Germline V lookup: CDR1 GTSNPN, CDR2 SVGIG (reference sequence). The CDR3 sequence: CACFRQGSSYEQYF. The CDR3 bases are TGTGCCTGTTTTCGACAGGGGTCCTCCTACGAGCAGTACTTC. The entire variable domain, with the rest obtained from reference TRBV30 and TRBJ2-7, is as follows: SQTIHQWPATLVQPVGSPLSLECTVEGTSNPNLYWYRQAAGRGLQLLFYSVGIGQISSEVPQNLSASRPQDRQFILSSKKLLLSDSGFYLCACFRQGSSYEQYFGPGTRLTVT.

A remark on this clonotype: The conserved final phenylalanine or tryptophan is absent from the CDR3, which likely points to a read error. This CDR3 is CASRVQTNEKLFL. In DNA, the CDR3 is TGTGCCAGTAGGGTGCAGACCAATGAAAAACTGTTTCTT. V gene TRBV19 combines with J gene TRBJ1-4; D is undetermined. Trimming left V 6 bases short and J 5 bases short, with 10 bases between. This CDR3 contains 13 residues. Germline CDR1 and CDR2: LNHDA and SQIVND (reference sequence).

This clonotype was picked up one time. The J gene is TRBJ2-5, the V gene TRBV28; TRBD2 agrees at 9 bases. Germline lookup yields CDR1 MDHEN and CDR2 SYDVKM. CDR3 length: 15 residues. With V trimmed by 5 bases and J by 4 bases, 8 bases remained unmatched. CDR3 region: CASSGAGGLAETQYF. CDR3 in DNA: TGTGCCAGCAGTGGGGCGGGGGGGCTGGCAGAGACCCAGTACTTC.

The chain couples TRBV28 to TRBJ2-7; maybe TRBD1 (6 bases). CDR1 and CDR2 from the germline V gene are MDHEN and SYDVKM. Trimming pared 2 bases from V and 5 bases from J, leaving 13 bases between. The CDR3 totals 14 residues. The CDR3, as DNA: TGTGCCAGCAGTTTAGGGACATTACTCCACGAGCAGTACTTC. Protein sequence: CASSLGTLLHEQYF.

This rearrangement joins TRBV2 to TRBJ1-6; D gene ambiguous. From germline, CDR1 is SNHLY and CDR2 FYNNEI. The ends were cut back, 7 bases at V and 6 bases at J, with 10 bases in the middle. The CDR3 runs 13 residues. Here the CDR3 reads CASIARANSPLHF. CDR3 sequence (DNA): TGTGCCAGCATCGCAAGAGCTAATTCACCCCTCCACTTT.

The chain is built from TRBV20-1 and TRBJ2-7, with 7 bases fitting TRBD2. Trimming at V came to 0 bases and at J to 0 bases, leaving 5 bases not matched to a gene. Germline assignment: CDR1 DFQATT and CDR2 SNEGSKA (reference sequence). The CDR3 totals 15 residues. CDR3 nucleotides: TGCAGTGCTAGAGATAGCGGGTTTTTCTCCTACGAGCAGTACTTC. This gives the protein CSARDSGFFSYEQYF.

This clonotype came up many times. The V call is TRBV25-1, the J call TRBJ2-6; 11 nucleotides align to TRBD1. The CDR3 has 17 amino acids. Germline V gene sequence: CDR1 MGHDK, CDR2 SYGVNS. After removal of 6 bases from V and 1 base from J, the junction contained 5 bases not matched to a gene. The CDR3 DNA is TGTGCCAGCAGGGGACAGGGGGACTTGTCTGGGGCCAACGTCCTGACTTTC. Amino acid sequence: CASRGQGDLSGANVLTF.

This clonotype was observed a few times. The chain uses TRBV2 and TRBJ2-4; D unresolved. Germline V lookup: CDR1 SNHLY, CDR2 FYNNEI. Trimming left V 7 bases short and J 7 bases short, with 17 bases between. This CDR3 region has 14 residues. CDR3 bases: TGTGCCAGCAATGGTGGGATTGGAGTGAACATTCAGTACTTC. It encodes CASNGGIGVNIQYF.

Of note for this clonotype: Possible read error: a much larger clone is one base away. J is TRBJ2-7 and V is TRBV2, with TRBD2 as a possible D gene (5 bases). The CDR3 has 13 residues. Germline-derived CDR1 and CDR2 are SNHLY and FYNNEI. CDR3: CTSSDGVSYEQYF. DNA for the CDR3: TGTACCAGCAGCGACGGGGTAAGCTACGAGCAGTACTTC.

The J gene is TRBJ2-5, the V gene TRBV28, with D uncertain. The CDR3 runs to 14 residues. CDR1 is MDHEN and CDR2 is SYDVKM in the germline V gene. Trimming left V 3 bases short and J 3 bases short, with 11 bases between. The CDR3 nucleotides read TGTGCCAGCAGTTTTCTGGCACCAAAAGAGACCCAGTACTTC. This gives the protein CASSFLAPKETQYF.

For this clonotype: Possible read error: a much larger clone is one base away. The chain is built from TRBV25-1 and TRBJ2-6; D is perhaps TRBD1 (6 bases). Trimming pared 2 bases from V and 0 bases from J, leaving 17 bases between. Germline V gene data show CDR1 as MGHDK and CDR2 as SYGVNS. This CDR3 has 19 amino acids. As DNA, the CDR3 is TGTGCCAGCAGTGAAACCAGGGGAGTACCGTTCTCTGGGGCCAACGTCCTGACTTTC. Its protein is CASSETRGVPFSGANVLTF.

Details on this clonotype: A much larger clone sits a single nucleotide away, making a read error possible. The chain combines TRBV10-1 with TRBJ2-5; no reliable D call. Trimming removed 3 bases from V and 3 bases from J, with 8 bases in between. The length of the CDR3 is 13 residues. Germline lookup yields CDR1 WNHNN and CDR2 SYGVQD (reference sequence). This CDR3 is CASSDVWKETQYF. CDR3 DNA: TGCGCCAGCAGTGATGTGTGGAAAGAGACCCAGTACTTC.

This clonotype was seen only a few times. V usage is TRBV9 and J usage is TRBJ1-6; D gene ambiguous. The CDR3 runs 14 residues. Germline-derived CDR1 and CDR2 are SGDLS and YYNGEE. V lost 1 base to trimming and J lost 4 bases, with 6 bases between them. The CDR3 spells CASSVREYNSPLHF. CDR3 bases: TGTGCCAGCAGCGTACGGGAGTATAATTCACCCCTCCACTTT.

The chain combines TRBV9 with TRBJ2-7; D is possibly TRBD1 (6 bases). Trimming removed 1 base from V and 0 bases from J, with 11 bases in between. Per the germline V gene, CDR1 is SGDLS and CDR2 is YYNGEE. The CDR3 extends over 15 amino acids. CDR3 region: CASSVFKDSSYEQYF. In nucleotides, the CDR3 is TGTGCCAGCAGCGTATTCAAGGACAGCTCCTACGAGCAGTACTTC. Complete variable domain (other parts from reference TRBV9 and TRBJ2-7): DSGVTQTPKHLITATGQRVTLRCSPRSGDLSVYWYQQSLDQGLQFLIQYYNGEERAKGNILERFSAQQFPDLHSELNLSSLELGDSALYFCASSVFKDSSYEQYFGPGTRLTVT.

This rearrangement joins TRBV6-2 or TRBV6-3 to TRBJ2-7, with 9 bases lining up with TRBD2. The trim removed 2 bases at V and 4 bases at J, leaving 6 bases unmatched. CDR1 and CDR2 from the germline V gene are MNHEY and SVGEGT. This CDR3 is 15 amino acids long. The CDR3 DNA follows: TGTGCCAGCAGTTACGGTAGTAGCGGGGGATACGAGCAGTACTTC. Its translation is CASSYGSSGGYEQYF.

In its sample, this clonotype was seen many times. The CDR3 DNA is TGTGCCAGCCGCCCGAGGGGGGGTGAGCAGTACTTC. Protein product: CASRPRGGEQYF. The genes are TRBV2 and TRBJ2-7, with D perhaps matching TRBD2 (7 bases). The CDR3 length is 12 residues. Between the trimmed V and J ends, which lost 8 bases and 7 bases, there was a span of 15 bases. Germline CDR1 SNHLY, CDR2 FYNNEI.

This clonotype appeared once. The V gene is TRBV7-3, the J gene TRBJ2-1; perhaps TRBD2 as D (5 bases). The CDR3 spans 11 residues. The germline CDR1 and CDR2 sequences are SGHTA and FQGTGA. V lost 5 bases, J lost 15 bases, and 14 bases lay in between. As DNA, the CDR3 is TGTGCCAGCAGCCAATCGGGATGGCGGTTCTTC. This gives the protein CASSQSGWRFF.

The chain links TRBV5-4 to TRBJ2-7; D call uncertain. V was trimmed by 2 bases and J by 5 bases, leaving 5 bases between them. CDR1 is SGHNT and CDR2 is YYREEE in the germline V gene (reference sequence). This CDR3 has 11 residues. Written as DNA, the CDR3 is TGTGCCAGCAGCTTTGGCGACGAGCAGTACTTC. Its translation is CASSFGDEQYF.

The CDR3 DNA reads as TGCAGTGCCCAGGACAGAGACAGCTATGGCTACACCTTC. This gives the protein CSAQDRDSYGYTF. The gene calls are TRBV20-1 and TRBJ1-2; D perhaps matches TRBD1 (6 bases). Looked up from germline, CDR1 is DFQATT and CDR2 is SNEGSKA (reference sequence). Trimming removed 6 bases from V and 4 bases from J, with 15 bases in between. The CDR3 runs 13 residues.

To note about this clonotype: At one end the junction does not follow the germline gene, possibly because of a read error. This chain connects TRBV7-3 to TRBJ2-7, with D perhaps matching TRBD1 (6 bases). The CDR3 sequence is 14 residues long. CDR1 and CDR2 (germline): SGHTA, FQGTGA. The chain's CDR3 is CASSLTGRFHERYF. CDR3 DNA: TGTGCCAGCAGCCTCACAGGGCGTTTCCACGAGCGGTACTTC.